One and the same sample provided the 30 T cell receptor beta chains below, sequenced in a study of T cell repertoires in cytomegalovirus infection. TCRdb analysed the reads with MiXCR anew, one entry per CDR3 protein. The repertoire has more than 200,000 distinct CDR3 sequences, roughly 9% of them found once; the top ten carry roughly 16%. Sequencing was performed on PBMCs. Source of these receptors: a human donor in good health (CMV status not recorded). Some clones in this sample may be carry-over from other donors' samples.

In its sample, this clonotype was seen many times. The genes are TRBV7-6 and TRBJ2-7; no firm D call. The CDR3 covers 15 residues. V lost 2 bases and J lost 2, with 13 bases in between. CDR1 and CDR2 from the germline V gene are SGHVS and FNYEAQ. As DNA, the CDR3 is TGTGCCAGCAGCTTAACGGTAGCTACCACCTACGAGCAGTACTTC. This gives the protein CASSLTVATTYEQYF.

The chain has TRBV7-2 and TRBJ2-3; D unresolved. The germline V gene encodes CDR1 SGHTA and CDR2 FQGNSA. V was shortened by 6 bases and J by 6 bases, with 7 bases between the two germline ends. The CDR3 is 11 residues long. The CDR3 is CASSSMDTQYF. The DNA of the CDR3 is TGTGCCAGCAGTTCCATGGATACGCAGTATTTT. The full variable domain, in which reference TRBV7-2 and TRBJ2-3 provide the parts outside the CDR3, is GAGVSQSPSNKVTEKGKDVELRCDPISGHTALYWYRQSLGQGLEFLIYFQGNSAPDKSGLPSDRFSAERTGGSVSTLTIQRTQQEDSAVYLCASSSMDTQYFGPGTRLTVL.

This clonotype was observed many times. This sequence joins TRBV6-2 or TRBV6-3 and TRBJ2-1, with D perhaps matching TRBD2 (6 bases). The CDR3 consists of 16 residues. CDR1 and CDR2 (germline): MNHEY, SVGEGT. Trimming left V 0 bases short and J 9 bases short, with 18 bases between. In DNA form, the CDR3 reads TGTGCCAGCAGTTACTCGATTGGTGGAGGGGTCGGTGAGCAGTTCTTC. Amino acid sequence: CASSYSIGGGVGEQFF.

This clonotype turned up a few times. This sequence joins TRBV19 and TRBJ1-5; tentative D call: TRBD1 (5 bases). Per the germline V gene, CDR1 is LNHDA and CDR2 is SQIVND (reference sequence). This CDR3 is built from 18 residues. V was shortened by 7 bases and J by 2 bases, with 24 bases between the two germline ends. The CDR3 here is CASTPFRASQGGNQPQHF. The CDR3 region has the DNA TGTGCCAGTACCCCTTTTCGGGCTTCCCAAGGGGGCAATCAGCCCCAGCATTTT.

Many counts were recorded for this clonotype. CDR3 region: CATSSITRGVTGELFF. The DNA of the CDR3 is TGTGCCACCAGTTCTATCACCCGAGGAGTCACCGGGGAGCTGTTTTTT. The J gene is TRBJ2-2, the V gene TRBV24-1; D gene uncertain. The germline CDR1 and CDR2 sequences are KGHDR and SFDVKD. The CDR3 is 16 amino acids. Trimming took 6 bases from V and 4 from J, leaving 17 bases between them.

This chain uses TRBV12-3 or TRBV12-4 with TRBJ2-2, with 9 bases matching TRBD1. CDR3 length: 15 amino acids. Trimming cost V 7 bases and J 5 bases; bases outside gene matches: 8. The CDR3 protein is CASKRDRGWTGELFF. The CDR3 DNA reads TGTGCCAGCAAACGCGACAGGGGGTGGACCGGGGAGCTGTTTTTT.

This clonotype was recorded at least ten times. This sequence joins TRBV7-9 and TRBJ1-5; D gene unclear. Trimming shortened V by 6 bases and J by 3 bases, and 15 bases separated the two germline ends. This CDR3 is 15 amino acids long. The germline CDR1 and CDR2 sequences are SEHNR and FQNEAQ (reference sequence). The CDR3 bases are TGTGCCAGCAGACCGTGTTGGGCGGTCAATCAGCCCCAGCATTTT. Residues: CASRPCWAVNQPQHF.

For this clonotype: A junction boundary mismatches the germline segment, possibly from a read error. The rearrangement uses TRBV27 and TRBJ1-6, with 7 bases fitting TRBD1. The CDR3 length is 17 residues. Germline CDR1 and CDR2: MNHEY and SMNVEV (reference sequence). The CDR3 region has the DNA TGTGCCAGCAGTCTACGTCCCGGGACAGTTACGCATTCACCCCTCTACTTT. Encoded protein: CASSLRPGTVTHSPLYF.

This clonotype has just a few counts. V gene TRBV19 combines with J gene TRBJ2-7, with a weak D call TRBD2 (6 bases). The ends were cut back, 5 bases at V and 2 bases at J, with 13 bases in the middle. The length of the CDR3 is 14 residues. Germline V gives CDR1 LNHDA, CDR2 SQIVND (reference sequence). This chain's CDR3 is CASSHRGETYEQYF. The CDR3 DNA is TGTGCCAGTAGTCATCGCGGGGAGACCTACGAGCAGTACTTC. Full variable domain (missing parts from reference TRBV19 and TRBJ2-7): DGGITQSPKYLFRKEGQNVTLSCEQNLNHDAMYWYRQDPGQGLRLIYYSQIVNDFQKGDIAEGYSVSREKKESFPLTVTSAQKNPTAFYLCASSHRGETYEQYFGPGTRLTVT.

This clonotype has a single count. V is TRBV2 and J is TRBJ2-1, with 14 bases matching TRBD2. In germline, CDR1 is SNHLY, CDR2 FYNNEI. CDR3 length: 17 residues. Germline trimming cut 11 bases from V and 7 bases from J; bases unmatched to any gene: 16. CDR3 in amino acids: CACTRLAGGPGGNEQFF. CDR3 DNA sequence: TGTGCCTGTACTAGACTAGCGGGGGGGCCTGGGGGGAATGAGCAGTTCTTC.

The chain recombines TRBV5-1 with TRBJ1-2; 10 bases match TRBD1. This CDR3 is 14 amino acids long. Per the germline V gene, CDR1 is SGHRS and CDR2 is YFSETQ. Germline trimming cut 4 bases from V and 8 bases from J; bases unmatched to any gene: 8. CDR3 sequence reads: CASSLPTGGRGYTF. In nucleotides, the CDR3 is TGCGCCAGCAGCCTCCCGACAGGGGGCAGAGGCTACACCTTC.

This clonotype has a handful of counts. The V gene is TRBV5-1, the J gene TRBJ1-1, with a possible D match to TRBD1 (6 bases). This CDR3 is 15 amino acids long. The V gene's germline CDR1 is SGHRS and CDR2 YFSETQ. V dropped 4 bases and J dropped 4 bases, with 17 bases sitting between them. CDR3 nucleotides: TGCGCCAGCAGCCTCGGACAGACTAGGGTCACTGAAGCTTTCTTT. This gives the protein CASSLGQTRVTEAFF.

The table lists this clonotype with many counts. This may arise from a read error, as a much more abundant clone is one base away. The chain has TRBV11-3 and TRBJ1-1; maybe TRBD1 (6 bases). Germline CDR1 is SGHNT and CDR2 is YENEEA. The CDR3 sequence is 13 residues long. The CDR3 nucleotides are TGTGCCAGCAGCTTACAGGGGAACGCTGAAGCTTTCTTT. It encodes CASSLQGNAEAFF.

This clonotype was observed a handful of times. CDR3 coding DNA: TGTGCCAGTAAGAGACAGGAGAACACTGAAGCTTTCTTT. Translating gives CASKRQENTEAFF. V is TRBV19 and J is TRBJ1-1, with a possible D match to TRBD1 (6 bases). V gave up 7 bases and J gave up 1 base, with 10 bases separating them. Germline CDR1 reads LNHDA; CDR2 reads SQIVND (reference sequence). The CDR3 covers 13 residues.

This clonotype appeared a single time. V and J are TRBV28 and TRBJ1-6, with 7 bases fitting TRBD1. Germline-derived CDR1 and CDR2 are MDHEN and SYDVKM. This CDR3 has 16 amino acids. V lost 8 bases to trimming and J lost 5 bases; unmatched junction nucleotides: 12. The CDR3 loop reads CASGPQTGANNSPLHF. The CDR3 coding sequence is TGTGCCAGCGGTCCACAAACAGGGGCGAATAATTCACCCCTCCACTTT.

This clonotype was seen more than once but under ten times. The chain uses TRBV6-2 or TRBV6-3 and TRBJ1-1; TRBD1 agrees at 11 bases. The ends lost 0 bases at V and 1 base at J; junction bases unmatched: 4. CDR1 is MNHEY, CDR2 SVGEGT, per germline. This CDR3 region has 17 residues. The CDR3 is CASSYSGQGVRNTEAFF. The DNA of the CDR3 is TGTGCCAGCAGTTACTCGGGACAGGGGGTACGGAACACTGAAGCTTTCTTT.

This clonotype was counted ten times or more. The V gene is TRBV7-2, the J gene TRBJ2-2, with D possibly being TRBD1 (6 bases). Germline V gives CDR1 SGHTA, CDR2 FQGNSA. The CDR3 extends over 14 amino acids. Trimming pared 4 bases from V and 4 bases from J, leaving 10 bases between. CDR3 in amino acids: CASSSGQITGELFF. The CDR3 bases are TGTGCCAGCAGCTCCGGACAGATCACCGGGGAGCTGTTTTTT.

This clonotype was seen many times. The rearrangement uses TRBV28 and TRBJ1-1; D is uncertain. The CDR3 is 15 residues long. The V end was cut by 1 base, the J end by 3 bases, with 12 bases between. Germline V lookup: CDR1 MDHEN, CDR2 SYDVKM. The CDR3 sequence: CASSLSIDRDTEAFF. The CDR3 DNA follows: TGTGCCAGCAGTTTATCGATCGACCGGGACACTGAAGCTTTCTTT.

The chain has TRBV20-1 and TRBJ2-3, with D unclear. V was cut by 2 bases and J by 3 bases, with 6 bases left in between. CDR3 length: 12 residues. Germline CDR1 DFQATT, CDR2 SNEGSKA (reference sequence). CDR3: CSARSGTDTQYF. CDR3 in DNA: TGCAGTGCTAGAAGTGGGACAGATACGCAGTATTTT.

Details on this clonotype: This may arise from a read error, as a much more abundant clone is one base away. The V gene is TRBV30, the J gene TRBJ2-1, with 10 bases aligning to TRBD2. Germline V lookup: CDR1 GTSNPN, CDR2 SVGIG (reference sequence). This CDR3 has 13 amino acids. CDR3 sequence: CTRSQREGSEQFF. The CDR3 coding sequence is TGTACCCGGAGCCAGCGGGAGGGGAGTGAGCAGTTCTTC.

This clonotype was detected ten times or more. The chain recombines TRBV7-2 with TRBJ2-2; TRBD1 agrees at 8 bases. Germline V gives CDR1 SGHTA, CDR2 FQGNSA. This CDR3 spans 15 amino acids. The ends lost 6 bases at V and 0 bases at J; junction bases unmatched: 3. In DNA form, the CDR3 reads TGTGCCAGCAGACAACAGGGGGCGAACACCGGGGAGCTGTTTTTT. This codes for CASRQQGANTGELFF.

This clonotype was seen ten or more times. The chain joins TRBV19 to TRBJ2-7, with TRBD2 matching 10 bases. From germline, CDR1 is LNHDA and CDR2 SQIVND (reference sequence). With V trimmed by 4 bases and J by 3 bases, 6 bases remained unmatched. The CDR3 is 15 residues long. The CDR3 DNA sequence: TGTGCCAGTAGTAAACTAGCGGGATCAGTCTACGAGCAGTACTTC. This encodes CASSKLAGSVYEQYF.

This clonotype was seen repeatedly, ten times or more. The V and J genes are TRBV12-3 or TRBV12-4 and TRBJ1-1; 8 bases line up with TRBD1. This CDR3 is built from 15 residues. Trimming removed 5 bases from V and 6 bases from J; junction bases left unmatched: 11. The CDR3 loop reads CASSPYGTGLPEAFF. The CDR3 bases are TGTGCCAGCAGTCCCTACGGGACAGGACTCCCTGAAGCTTTCTTT.

V usage is TRBV6-6 and J usage is TRBJ2-7; 7 bases align to TRBD2. V was pared by 6 bases and J by 7 bases, with 12 bases of the junction left unmatched. Germline lookup yields CDR1 MNHNY and CDR2 SVGAGI (reference sequence). The CDR3 contains 14 residues. CDR3 DNA: TGTGCCAGCAGCCCCCCTGGGAGGGCTAAAGAGCAGTACTTC. It translates to CASSPPGRAKEQYF.

This clonotype was seen many times. The chain combines TRBV19 with TRBJ1-5; 12 nucleotides match TRBD1. CDR1 LNHDA and CDR2 SQIVND come from the germline V gene (reference sequence). This CDR3 region has 18 residues. With V trimmed by 11 bases and J by 6 bases, 20 bases remained unmatched. The CDR3 region has the DNA TGTGCCCCCCTAAGCCGGGACAGGGGGCGCAGGAAGGGTCAGCCCCAGCATTTT. Residues: CAPLSRDRGRRKGQPQHF.

This clonotype has ten or more counts. The chain recombines TRBV7-2 with TRBJ2-7; 9 bases match TRBD1. V lost 0 bases, J lost 5 bases, and 8 bases stayed unmatched. The CDR3 has 16 residues. Germline V CDR1 and CDR2: SGHTA, FQGNSA. CDR3 DNA sequence: TGTGCCAGCAGCTTAGCCCCGGGACAGGGAGCCAACGAGCAGTACTTC. It translates to CASSLAPGQGANEQYF.

This clonotype was observed at least ten times. This chain connects TRBV7-2 to TRBJ1-3; tentative D call: TRBD1 (5 bases). The V end lost 11 bases, the J end lost 1 base, and 21 bases lay between the germline ends. Germline-derived CDR1 and CDR2 are SGHTA and FQGNSA. This CDR3 comprises 16 residues. DNA of the CDR3: TGTGCCGCCCAATCCAATCCGGGGCCATCTGGAAACACCATATATTTT. Translation: CAAQSNPGPSGNTIYF. Variable domain in full (rest from reference TRBV7-2 and TRBJ1-3): GAGVSQSPSNKVTEKGKDVELRCDPISGHTALYWYRQSLGQGLEFLIYFQGNSAPDKSGLPSDRFSAERTGGSVSTLTIQRTQQEDSAVYLCAAQSNPGPSGNTIYFGEGSWLTVV.

This clonotype was detected many times. V and J are TRBV7-9 and TRBJ1-1; D not certain. The CDR3 runs to 14 residues. The V gene lost 5 bases and the J gene lost 0 bases, with 10 bases spanning the gap. CDR1 and CDR2 from the germline V gene are SEHNR and FQNEAQ (reference sequence). The CDR3 protein is CASSPPRVNTEAFF. The DNA for the CDR3 is TGTGCCAGCAGCCCCCCTCGGGTGAACACTGAAGCTTTCTTT.

The rearrangement uses TRBV2 and TRBJ2-5, with TRBD2 identical over 8 bases. Germline trimming cut 6 bases from V and 4 bases from J; bases unmatched to any gene: 16. Germline assignment: CDR1 SNHLY and CDR2 FYNNEI. This CDR3 has 17 amino acids. The CDR3: CASSAGLAQRRVETQYF. CDR3 sequence (DNA): TGTGCCAGCAGCGCCGGACTAGCTCAGAGGAGGGTAGAGACCCAGTACTTC. Full variable domain (remainder filled in from reference TRBV2 and TRBJ2-5): EPEVTQTPSHQVTQMGQEVILRCVPISNHLYFYWYRQILGQKVEFLVSFYNNEISEKSEIFDDQFSVERPDGSNFTLKIRSTKLEDSAMYFCASSAGLAQRRVETQYFGPGTRLLVL.

This clonotype was picked up many times. V usage is TRBV5-4 and J usage is TRBJ2-3; no firm D call. This CDR3 contains 13 residues. Germline lookup yields CDR1 SGHNT and CDR2 YYREEE (reference sequence). Trimming removed 3 bases at V and 2 bases at J, with 7 bases between. CDR3 coding DNA: TGTGCCAGCAGCTGGAGTTCCACAGATACGCAGTATTTT. This encodes CASSWSSTDTQYF.